This T cell receptor beta chain was observed in a study of liver allograft versus peripheral blood T cells. The wider study: Comparing T cell receptor repertoires in transplanted livers with those in recipients' peripheral blood was part of the design.

The CDR3 runs 14 residues. Trimming cost V 1 base and J 4 bases, with 10 bases left between them. From germline, CDR1 is LNHNV and CDR2 YYDKDF (reference sequence). TCRdb independently ran MiXCR on the reads; one entry per CDR3 protein. Here the sample spans roughly 14,000 distinct CDR3 sequences, approximately 20% being singletons. The V call is TRBV15, the J call TRBJ1-2; tentatively, D is TRBD1 (5 bases). The receptor was derived from a human patient who had a liver transplant. Among the T cells, some may be from the graft donor. CDR3 bases: TGTGCCACCAGCAGAGTTGGTGGGGCCTATGGCTACACCTTC. This codes for CATSRVGGAYGYTF. The complete variable domain, with remaining parts taken from reference TRBV15 and TRBJ1-2, reads DAMVIQNPRYQVTQFGKPVTLSCSQTLNHNVMYWYQQKSSQAPKLLFHYYDKDFNNEADTPDNFQSRRPNTSFCFLDIRSPGLGDTAMYLCATSRVGGAYGYTFGSGTRLTVV.